This T cell receptor (beta chain) was profiled in a study of shared clonotypes between healthy human individuals. General study results and limits: The donor pool, a small one, limited the genetic and exposure-history diversity represented.

Each sample came from a Caucasian adult donor living in Nashville, Tennessee. Sequencing was performed with immunoSEQ multiplex PCR; in TCRdb, only in-frame clones are kept and a portion is missing. The table lists some 1.5 million clones, roughly 96% of them singletons. About this clone itself: Its antigen is unknown.

This sequence was found in a young man in good health. The source material was naive CD4+ T cells sorted from blood. Subset noted: CD45RA+ positively selected.

The CDR3 sequence is CSASDDRVRFF. The CDR3 nucleotides read TGCAGTGCTAGTGACGACAGGGTTAGATTCTTT. The chain recombines TRBV20-1 with TRBJ1-1, with 7 bases fitting TRBD1. The CDR3 consists of 11 residues. Germline CDR1 reads DFQATT; CDR2 reads SNEGSKA (reference sequence). V trimming: 3 bases; J trimming: 14 bases; junction bases outside the gene matches: 9.